This TCR beta chain was identified during a study of control samples from healthy donors and cancer patients. The protocol was immunoSEQ multiplex PCR, while the TCRdb copy is restricted to in-frame clones and leaves out a portion. The repertoire holds roughly 120,000 clones, with more than 85% as singletons. CDR3 length: 14 amino acids. Germline CDR1 and CDR2: MNHEY and SVGAGI. After removal of 6 bases from V and 4 bases from J, the junction contained 6 bases not matched to a gene. The sequence derives from a man younger than 40 in good health. The sequenced sample was blood. The rearrangement joins TRBV6-5 to TRBJ1-2, with 9 bases fitting TRBD1. In DNA form, the CDR3 reads TGTGCCAGCAGGCTACAGGGGGCGGGCTATGGCTACACCTTC. This sequence encodes CASRLQGAGYGYTF.